The rows below give T cell receptor beta chains drawn from one sample of a study of blood T cell repertoires in COVID-19. Data came from immunoSEQ multiplex PCR; TCRdb stores just in-frame clones and leaves some out. The sample includes about 62,000 clones, 70% to 85% seen only once; the top ten take roughly 20%. The sequencing input was peripheral blood. The receptors shown here come from a man aged 55 to 70 with acute or convalescent COVID-19. CDR3s include the opening cysteine and the closing phenylalanine or tryptophan. The D gene is left open where the match is weak. Size is stated for part of the rows, as once, few or many counts, or as a class when the clone is expanded.

CDR3aa: CAWSVHIRAGAGAETQYF
CDR3nt: TGTGCCTGGAGTGTACATATTCGAGCAGGGGCCGGGGCAGAGACCCAGTACTTC
d_gene: -
j_gene: TRBJ2-5
v_gene: TRBV30
abundance: -

CDR3aa: CASRQGASHGYTF
CDR3nt: TGTGCCAGCAGGCAGGGGGCTTCCCATGGCTACACCTTC
d_gene: TRBD1
j_gene: TRBJ1-2
v_gene: TRBV5-6
abundance: -

CDR3aa: CASSILGANYGYTF
CDR3nt: TGTGCCAGTAGTATCCTGGGGGCGAACTATGGCTACACCTTC
d_gene: -
j_gene: TRBJ1-2
v_gene: TRBV19
abundance: -

CDR3aa: CASSEIRGSYEQYF
CDR3nt: TGTGCCAGCAGTGAAATACGAGGTTCCTACGAGCAGTACTTC
d_gene: -
j_gene: TRBJ2-7
v_gene: TRBV6-1
abundance: -

CDR3aa: CASSPRPWSGYTF
CDR3nt: TGTGCCAGCAGTCCGCGTCCCTGGAGTGGCTACACCTTC
d_gene: -
j_gene: TRBJ1-2
v_gene: TRBV9
abundance: -

CDR3aa: CAISESGRAGVSTGELFF
CDR3nt: TGTGCCATCAGTGAGTCAGGGCGGGCGGGAGTAAGCACCGGGGAGCTGTTTTTT
d_gene: TRBD2
j_gene: TRBJ2-2
v_gene: TRBV10-3
abundance: -

CDR3aa: CASSPARLAGVQTQYF
CDR3nt: TGTGCCAGCAGCCCAGCGCGACTAGCGGGAGTACAGACCCAGTACTTC
d_gene: TRBD2
j_gene: TRBJ2-5
v_gene: TRBV7-2
abundance: -

CDR3aa: CASSLLVQPQHF
CDR3nt: TGTGCCAGCAGTTTATTAGTGCAGCCCCAGCATTTT
d_gene: -
j_gene: TRBJ1-5
v_gene: TRBV28
abundance: -

CDR3aa: CASSGVGGHQPQHF
CDR3nt: TGTGCCAGCAGTGGGGTAGGGGGCCACCAGCCCCAGCATTTT
d_gene: TRBD1
j_gene: TRBJ1-5
v_gene: TRBV2
abundance: -

CDR3aa: CASSPEGVEVYEQYF
CDR3nt: TGTGCCAGCAGCCCAGAAGGCGTGGAGGTCTACGAGCAGTACTTC
d_gene: -
j_gene: TRBJ2-7
v_gene: TRBV3-1/TRBV3-2
abundance: -

CDR3aa: CASSQLGYNEQFF
CDR3nt: TGTGCCAGCAGTCAGCTAGGCTACAATGAGCAGTTCTTC
d_gene: -
j_gene: TRBJ2-1
v_gene: TRBV2
abundance: -

CDR3aa: CASSPDSFSPLHF
CDR3nt: TGTGCCAGCAGTCCGGACTCTTTTTCACCCCTCCACTTT
d_gene: -
j_gene: TRBJ1-6
v_gene: TRBV6-6
abundance: -

CDR3aa: CASSPYRTGGTTEAFF
CDR3nt: TGTGCCAGCTCACCATATAGGACAGGGGGGACCACTGAAGCTTTCTTT
d_gene: TRBD1
j_gene: TRBJ1-1
v_gene: TRBV18
abundance: -

CDR3aa: CASSPRTGQYGYTF
CDR3nt: TGTGCCAGCAGCCCGAGGACAGGACAGTATGGCTACACCTTC
d_gene: TRBD1
j_gene: TRBJ1-2
v_gene: TRBV5-4
abundance: once

CDR3aa: CATSKREFPYEQYF
CDR3nt: TGTGCCACCAGTAAGCGGGAGTTCCCCTACGAGCAGTACTTC
d_gene: TRBD2
j_gene: TRBJ2-7
v_gene: TRBV24-1
abundance: -

CDR3aa: CAWSVGNTEAFF
CDR3nt: TGTGCCTGGAGTGTCGGGAACACTGAAGCTTTCTTT
d_gene: -
j_gene: TRBJ1-1
v_gene: TRBV30
abundance: -

CDR3aa: CASSQVLGLRTEAFF
CDR3nt: TGTGCCAGCAGCCAAGTGCTTGGCTTACGTACTGAAGCTTTCTTT
d_gene: -
j_gene: TRBJ1-1
v_gene: TRBV14
abundance: -

CDR3aa: CASSLAASGYNEQFF
CDR3nt: TGTGCCAGCAGCTTGGCGGCTAGCGGCTACAATGAGCAGTTCTTC
d_gene: TRBD2
j_gene: TRBJ2-1
v_gene: TRBV5-5
abundance: few

CDR3aa: CASRIQAGGTEAFF
CDR3nt: TGTGCCAGCAGGATACAGGCGGGGGGCACTGAAGCTTTCTTT
d_gene: -
j_gene: TRBJ1-1
v_gene: TRBV11-1
abundance: -

CDR3aa: CASSLRGQGARRVTGELFF
CDR3nt: TGTGCCAGCAGTTTAAGGGGACAGGGGGCGCGTCGGGTCACCGGGGAGCTGTTTTTT
d_gene: TRBD1
j_gene: TRBJ2-2
v_gene: TRBV27
abundance: -

CDR3aa: CATGSGDTDTQYF
CDR3nt: TGTGCCACCGGATCCGGGGACACAGATACGCAGTATTTT
d_gene: -
j_gene: TRBJ2-3
v_gene: TRBV19
abundance: -

CDR3aa: CASSPGRRGTETQYF
CDR3nt: TGCGCCAGCAGCCCGGGACGGCGGGGGACGGAGACCCAGTACTTC
d_gene: TRBD2
j_gene: TRBJ2-5
v_gene: TRBV5-1
abundance: -

CDR3aa: CASSPRGFGEKLFF
CDR3nt: TGTGCCAGCTCACCAAGAGGGTTTGGCGAAAAACTGTTTTTT
d_gene: -
j_gene: TRBJ1-4
v_gene: TRBV18
abundance: -

CDR3aa: CSASRGLAGGISEQYF
CDR3nt: TGCAGTGCTAGTCGGGGCTTAGCGGGAGGGATTTCCGAGCAGTACTTC
d_gene: TRBD2
j_gene: TRBJ2-7
v_gene: TRBV20-1
abundance: few

CDR3aa: CASSPTGPDTGELFF
CDR3nt: TGTGCCAGCAGCCCAACAGGGCCGGACACCGGGGAGCTGTTTTTT
d_gene: -
j_gene: TRBJ2-2
v_gene: TRBV7-3
abundance: -

CDR3aa: CASSLHNEQFF
CDR3nt: TGTGCCAGCAGTCTACACAATGAGCAGTTCTTC
d_gene: -
j_gene: TRBJ2-1
v_gene: TRBV12-3/TRBV12-4
abundance: -

CDR3aa: CASSPQGSETQYF
CDR3nt: TGTGCCAGCTCACCTCAGGGATCAGAGACCCAGTACTTC
d_gene: -
j_gene: TRBJ2-5
v_gene: TRBV18
abundance: -

CDR3aa: CASSLLAGNTGELFF
CDR3nt: TGTGCCAGCAGTTTACTAGCGGGGAACACCGGGGAGCTGTTTTTT
d_gene: TRBD2
j_gene: TRBJ2-2
v_gene: TRBV27
abundance: -

CDR3aa: CASSQAGADQPQHF
CDR3nt: TGTGCCAGCAGCCAAGCAGGGGCAGATCAGCCCCAGCATTTT
d_gene: -
j_gene: TRBJ1-5
v_gene: TRBV3-1/TRBV3-2
abundance: -

CDR3aa: CASSPGQGWFF
CDR3nt: TGTGCCAGCAGTCCCGGACAGGGTTGGTTCTTC
d_gene: TRBD1
j_gene: TRBJ2-1
v_gene: TRBV6-5
abundance: -

CDR3aa: CSLTGTAENYGYTF
CDR3nt: TGCAGCCTGACCGGGACAGCAGAGAACTATGGCTACACCTTC
d_gene: TRBD1
j_gene: TRBJ1-2
v_gene: TRBV29-1
abundance: once

CDR3aa: CASSLAGTASYEQYF
CDR3nt: TGTGCCAGCAGCTTAGCCGGGACAGCCTCCTACGAGCAGTACTTC
d_gene: TRBD1
j_gene: TRBJ2-7
v_gene: TRBV5-4
abundance: -

CDR3aa: CASSPPGTEGYYGYTF
CDR3nt: TGTGCCAGCTCACCACCAGGGACAGAAGGATACTATGGCTACACCTTC
d_gene: TRBD1
j_gene: TRBJ1-2
v_gene: TRBV18
abundance: few

CDR3aa: CASSSLAETGVTEAFF
CDR3nt: TGTGCCAGCAGCTCCCTCGCGGAGACAGGGGTCACTGAAGCTTTCTTT
d_gene: TRBD1
j_gene: TRBJ1-1
v_gene: TRBV5-6
abundance: -

CDR3aa: CASSLRGSGGYTF
CDR3nt: TGTGCCAGCAGTCTCCGGGGGTCGGGAGGCTACACCTTC
d_gene: -
j_gene: TRBJ1-2
v_gene: TRBV27
abundance: -

CDR3aa: CASSLGSGNTIYF
CDR3nt: TGTGCCAGCAGCTTAGGTTCAGGAAACACCATATATTTT
d_gene: -
j_gene: TRBJ1-3
v_gene: TRBV7-2
abundance: -

CDR3aa: CASSTLYPGQGRMNTEAFF
CDR3nt: TGTGCCAGTAGTACATTATACCCGGGACAGGGCCGCATGAACACTGAAGCTTTCTTT
d_gene: TRBD1
j_gene: TRBJ1-1
v_gene: TRBV19
abundance: few

CDR3aa: CASRRKGGTGKPYPYGYTF
CDR3nt: TGTGCCAGCAGGCGGAAGGGTGGAACAGGTAAACCCTACCCCTATGGCTACACCTTC
d_gene: -
j_gene: TRBJ1-2
v_gene: TRBV21-1
abundance: few

CDR3aa: CASSEIGGNTEAFF
CDR3nt: TGTGCCAGCAGTGAAATAGGGGGGAACACTGAAGCTTTCTTT
d_gene: -
j_gene: TRBJ1-1
v_gene: TRBV2
abundance: few

CDR3aa: CASSLSRGNTEAFF
CDR3nt: TGTGCCAGCAGTTTATCACGGGGGAACACTGAAGCTTTCTTT
d_gene: -
j_gene: TRBJ1-1
v_gene: TRBV27
abundance: -

CDR3aa: CASSFGVTAGNTIYF
CDR3nt: TGTGCCAGCAGCTTCGGCGTGACTGCTGGAAACACCATATATTTT
d_gene: -
j_gene: TRBJ1-3
v_gene: TRBV7-9
abundance: -

CDR3aa: CAWSVAGSQPQHF
CDR3nt: TGTGCCTGGAGTGTAGCGGGGAGTCAGCCCCAGCATTTT
d_gene: -
j_gene: TRBJ1-5
v_gene: TRBV30
abundance: -

CDR3aa: CASSPGTSGNYNEQFF
CDR3nt: TGCGCCAGCAGCCCCGGGACTAGCGGAAATTACAATGAGCAGTTCTTC
d_gene: TRBD2
j_gene: TRBJ2-1
v_gene: TRBV4-1
abundance: -

CDR3aa: CATSDRGPDKGTGQPQHF
CDR3nt: TGTGCCACCAGTGATAGGGGCCCGGACAAGGGGACAGGGCAGCCCCAGCATTTT
d_gene: TRBD1
j_gene: TRBJ1-5
v_gene: TRBV24-1
abundance: -

CDR3aa: CASSLASRPGLEGTQYF
CDR3nt: TGTGCCAGCAGCTTAGCCAGCCGTCCGGGACTAGAGGGGACCCAGTACTTC
d_gene: TRBD2
j_gene: TRBJ2-5
v_gene: TRBV7-2
abundance: few

CDR3aa: CSAKLAGDYNEQFF
CDR3nt: TGCAGCGCGAAACTAGCGGGAGATTACAATGAGCAGTTCTTC
d_gene: TRBD2
j_gene: TRBJ2-1
v_gene: TRBV29-1
abundance: -

CDR3aa: CASSSRQGAQPQHF
CDR3nt: TGTGCCAGCAGCTCGAGACAGGGTGCTCAGCCCCAGCATTTT
d_gene: TRBD1
j_gene: TRBJ1-5
v_gene: TRBV7-2
abundance: -

CDR3aa: CAISEGQGAVSEAFF
CDR3nt: TGTGCCATCAGTGAGGGACAGGGGGCGGTTAGTGAAGCTTTCTTT
d_gene: TRBD1
j_gene: TRBJ1-1
v_gene: TRBV10-3
abundance: -

CDR3aa: CASSQGGAGSYNEQFF
CDR3nt: TGTGCCAGCAGCCAAGGTGGGGCAGGTTCCTACAATGAGCAGTTCTTC
d_gene: -
j_gene: TRBJ2-1
v_gene: TRBV4-2
abundance: -

CDR3aa: CASSGSYNEQFF
CDR3nt: TGTGCCAGCAGCGGGAGCTACAATGAGCAGTTCTTC
d_gene: -
j_gene: TRBJ2-1
v_gene: TRBV9
abundance: -

CDR3aa: CASSLVADRETQYF
CDR3nt: TGCGCCAGCAGCTTGGTAGCGGACAGGGAGACCCAGTACTTC
d_gene: -
j_gene: TRBJ2-5
v_gene: TRBV5-1
abundance: once

CDR3aa: CASSTGQGSGGYTF
CDR3nt: TGTGCCAGTAGTACGGGACAGGGAAGTGGTGGCTACACCTTC
d_gene: TRBD1
j_gene: TRBJ1-2
v_gene: TRBV19
abundance: few